The clone carrying this T cell receptor beta chain appeared many times. The sample comes from a study of read filtering for tumor transcriptome and immune sequencing. Germline V gives CDR1 SGHKS, CDR2 YYEKEE (reference sequence). The CDR3 length is 15 residues. V lost 4 bases and J 1 base, leaving 15 bases between the germline ends. This library used around 0.4 ug RNA and molecular barcoded adaptors spanning alpha/delta and beta/gamma chains. TCRdb re-analysed the reads in MiXCR, keeping a single row per CDR3 protein. Among roughly 93,000 distinct CDR3 sequences listed, about 22% were seen once. This sequence originates from a donor at least 40 years old with multiple myeloma. The chain is built from TRBV5-5 and TRBJ2-7; D is perhaps TRBD1 (6 bases). The sequenced material came from a population of CD138-negative cells sorted from bone marrow. CDR3 loop: CASSTPFTGSYEQYF. The CDR3 DNA follows: TGTGCCAGCAGCACCCCCTTTACAGGGTCCTACGAGCAGTACTTC.